Listed below are T cell receptor beta chains from one sample, sequenced in a study of shared clonotypes between healthy human individuals. Profiled with immunoSEQ multiplex PCR; TCRdb holds only in-frame clones, not every one. The sample contains some 2,500,000 clones, about 90% of which appear only once. Sequenced: naive CD4+ T cells from PBMCs. These receptor sequences come from a man younger than 35 in good health. Some clones in this sample may be carry-over from other donors' samples. Both conserved end residues are part of each CDR3. D genes are given only for firm matches. Expanded clones get a size class; other rows say once, few or many, or leave the size out.

>NA|NA|TRBJ1-3|TRBV6-5
TGTGCCAGCAAACAGAGTATCTCTGGAAACACCATATATTTT
CASKQSISGNTIYF
>TRBD1|NA|TRBJ1-5|TRBV19
TGTGCCAGTAGTTCCGGGACAGGGGGCGCGGGGCAGCCCCAGCATTTT
CASSSGTGGAGQPQHF
>NA|NA|TRBJ2-3|TRBV7-2
TGTGCCAGCAGCTTAGTCGAGTGGCTCACAGATACGCAGTATTTT
CASSLVEWLTDTQYF
>NA|NA|TRBJ1-2|TRBV6-1
TGTGCCAGCAGTGAACGGCCTAACTATGGCTACACCTTC
CASSERPNYGYTF
>TRBD2|NA|TRBJ2-7|TRBV7-9
TGTGCCAGCAGCTTAGAAGGCGGGAGGGCTTACGAGCAGTACTTC
CASSLEGGRAYEQYF
>TRBD2|NA|TRBJ2-2|TRBV10-3
TGTGCCATCAGTGAGAGGCTAGCGGGAACGGGAGCCACCGGGGAGCTGTTTTTT
CAISERLAGTGATGELFF
>NA|NA|TRBJ1-5|TRBV4-1
TGCGCCAGCAGCGAACACAGGGAACAGCCCCAGCATTTT
CASSEHREQPQHF
>NA|NA|TRBJ2-7|TRBV5-1
TGCGCCAGCAGCTTGTGGGGAATTCTCTACGAGCAGTACTTC
CASSLWGILYEQYF
>NA|NA|TRBJ2-3|TRBV5-1
TGCGCCAGCAGCATGGGGATCAGGGACCGAGATACGCAGTATTTT
CASSMGIRDRDTQYF
>TRBD1|NA|TRBJ2-7|TRBV28
TGTGCCAGCAGCCAACCGGGACAGGGACCCTACGAGCAGTACTTC
CASSQPGQGPYEQYF
>NA|NA|TRBJ2-5|TRBV6-6
TGTGCCAGCAGTTACCCAACCCTAGGGGAGCAGTACTTC
CASSYPTLGEQYF
>NA|NA|TRBJ2-3|TRBV27
TGTGCCAGCATCAGGGGTGGTACAGATACGCAGTATTTT
CASIRGGTDTQYF
>NA|NA|TRBJ2-3|TRBV7-2
TGTGCCAGCAGCTTATCGGCGGGCACAGATACGCAGTATTTT
CASSLSAGTDTQYF
>TRBD1|NA|TRBJ1-1|TRBV7-2
TGTGCCAGCAGCTCGCGACAGGGAAACCCTGAAGCTTTCTTT
CASSSRQGNPEAFF
>NA|NA|TRBJ2-5|TRBV2
TGTGCCAGCACCGGACCTGGGCAGCAAGAGACCCAGTACTTC
CASTGPGQQETQYF
>NA|NA|TRBJ1-2|TRBV5-4
TGTGCCAGCAGCAGACTGGGTGGCACAGGGAACTATGGCTACACCTTC
CASSRLGGTGNYGYTF
>NA|NA|TRBJ2-1|TRBV7-3
TGTGCCAGCAGACACGACAGCTCCTACAATGAGCAGTTCTTC
CASRHDSSYNEQFF
>NA|few|TRBJ1-5|TRBV2
TGTGCCAGCAGTGATGAGGCAGGGGGCAATCAGCCCCAGCATTTT
CASSDEAGGNQPQHF
>TRBD1|NA|TRBJ1-2|TRBV27
TGTGCCAGCAGCCCATACGGACAGGGGGAATCTCACGGCTACACCTTC
CASSPYGQGESHGYTF
>NA|NA|TRBJ2-7|TRBV5-1
TGCGCCAGCAGCTTGCAGGGGCCTAGCGGAGGAAGAGGTTCTGACGAGCAGTACTTC
CASSLQGPSGGRGSDEQYF
>NA|NA|TRBJ2-1|TRBV11-2
TGTGCCAGCAGCCTCAGGGGCAGCACTTACAATGAGCAGTTCTTC
CASSLRGSTYNEQFF
>NA|NA|TRBJ2-1|TRBV9
TGTGCCAGCAGCGCCACCAAGACCGAACCCTACAATGAGCAGTTCTTC
CASSATKTEPYNEQFF
>TRBD1|NA|TRBJ2-4|TRBV2
TGTGCCAGCAGTGTTTTCCCTAGGGGGCTTGGCATTCAGTACTTC
CASSVFPRGLGIQYF
>NA|NA|TRBJ2-7|TRBV27
TGTGCCAGCAGCACCAGACGGGACCCCTACGAGCAGTACTTC
CASSTRRDPYEQYF
>TRBD2|NA|TRBJ2-7|TRBV5-8
TGTGCCAGCAGCGCGGGACTAGCGGGAGGGGTCCAGTACTTC
CASSAGLAGGVQYF
>NA|NA|TRBJ1-2|TRBV5-4
TGTGCCAGCAGCCATAGGGTGACCTATGGCTACACCTTC
CASSHRVTYGYTF
>NA|once|TRBJ1-5|TRBV6-5
TGTGCCAGCAGTGAAACAGGGCCCCAGCATTTT
CASSETGPQHF
>TRBD2|NA|TRBJ2-4|TRBV19
TGTGCCAGTAGTTCGCCGGGACTAGCCCGTGAGTACTTC
CASSSPGLAREYF
>NA|NA|TRBJ1-5|TRBV5-4
TGTGCCAGCGGCCAGCATAGCAATCAGCCCCAGCATTTT
CASGQHSNQPQHF
>TRBD1|NA|TRBJ1-4|TRBV28
TGTGCCAGCAGTTTATGGGACAGGGGTAATGAAAAACTGTTTTTT
CASSLWDRGNEKLFF
>NA|NA|TRBJ2-2|TRBV4-3
TGCGCCAGCAGCCAAGATATCCAGGGATGGAGGGGGGAGCTGTTTTTT
CASSQDIQGWRGELFF
>NA|once|TRBJ1-2|TRBV5-1
TGCGCCAGCAGCTCGACTGTCGGGTTTAACTATGGCTACACCTTC
CASSSTVGFNYGYTF
>TRBD1|NA|TRBJ2-3|TRBV5-6
TGTGCCAGCAGCAGGACAGGTACAGATACGCAGTATTTT
CASSRTGTDTQYF
>TRBD1|NA|TRBJ2-7|TRBV29-1
TGCAGCGCTCAAGGACAGGGGCCACATTACGAGCAGTACTTC
CSAQGQGPHYEQYF
>NA|NA|TRBJ2-7|TRBV19
TGTGCCAGTAGTATAGCCAGGGAGGCCTACGAGCAGTACTTC
CASSIAREAYEQYF
>NA|NA|TRBJ1-3|TRBV10-1
TGCGCCAGCAGTGAGTCTCATGGAAACACCATATATTTT
CASSESHGNTIYF
>TRBD1|NA|TRBJ2-3|TRBV11-3
TGTGCCAGCAGCTTAGACGGACAGGGAGCAGATACGCAGTATTTT
CASSLDGQGADTQYF
>NA|once|TRBJ2-7|TRBV7-9
TGTGCCAGCAGCGCGTCCACGGCCGGGTCCCACGAGCAGTACTTC
CASSASTAGSHEQYF
>NA|NA|TRBJ2-5|TRBV5-1
TGCGCCAGCAGCGTCGTGAGGGAAGAGACCCAGTACTTC
CASSVVREETQYF
>NA|once|TRBJ2-6|TRBV18
TGTGCCAGCTCACCGCAGGGTCCGGAGACTGGGGCCAACGTCCTGACTTTC
CASSPQGPETGANVLTF
>TRBD2|NA|TRBJ2-2|TRBV28
TGTGCCAGCAGCGGTGTCGGACTAGCGGGGGCTAACGCCGGGGAGCTGTTTTTT
CASSGVGLAGANAGELFF
>NA|NA|TRBJ2-5|TRBV4-1
TGCGCCAGCAGCCCCCCCCAGGGGCGTAGAGAGACCCAGTACTTC
CASSPPQGRRETQYF
>TRBD2|NA|TRBJ2-7|TRBV27
TGTGCCAGCAGTTTATCGGGGAGGGGCTCCTACGAGCAGTACTTC
CASSLSGRGSYEQYF
>TRBD2|NA|TRBJ2-3|TRBV11-2
TGTGCCAGCACCTCAAGAGGGGGACTAGCGGGAGGTGCCTGGGATACGCAGTATTTT
CASTSRGGLAGGAWDTQYF
>NA|NA|TRBJ2-2|TRBV13
TGTGCCAGCAGCTTAATCGGGGCAGGGGAAAAATATACCGGGGAGCTGTTTTTT
CASSLIGAGEKYTGELFF
>NA|NA|TRBJ1-2|TRBV5-1
TGCGCCAGCAGCTTGAGGGACAACAACTATGGCTACACCTTC
CASSLRDNNYGYTF
>TRBD1|NA|TRBJ1-1|TRBV9
TGTGCCAGCAGCGCGAGACAGGGACTGAACACTGAAGCTTTCTTT
CASSARQGLNTEAFF
>TRBD1|NA|TRBJ2-1|TRBV7-2
TGTGCCAGCAGCTACGACAGGGGGACCTACAATGAGCAGTTCTTC
CASSYDRGTYNEQFF
>TRBD2|NA|TRBJ2-7|TRBV6-5
TGTGCCAGCAGTTACTCGTCAGCGGGGTCCTACGAGCAGTACTTC
CASSYSSAGSYEQYF
>NA|few|TRBJ1-1|TRBV29-1
TGCAGCGCGGTAAGAGGGGGTGAAGCTTTCTTT
CSAVRGGEAFF
>TRBD1|NA|TRBJ2-5|TRBV6-5
TGTGCCAGCAGTCCGTTGACAGGGCAGGGGGAGACCCAGTACTTC
CASSPLTGQGETQYF
>NA|NA|TRBJ1-3|TRBV18
TGTGCCAGCTCACCAGAGAGCTCTGGAAACACCATATATTTT
CASSPESSGNTIYF